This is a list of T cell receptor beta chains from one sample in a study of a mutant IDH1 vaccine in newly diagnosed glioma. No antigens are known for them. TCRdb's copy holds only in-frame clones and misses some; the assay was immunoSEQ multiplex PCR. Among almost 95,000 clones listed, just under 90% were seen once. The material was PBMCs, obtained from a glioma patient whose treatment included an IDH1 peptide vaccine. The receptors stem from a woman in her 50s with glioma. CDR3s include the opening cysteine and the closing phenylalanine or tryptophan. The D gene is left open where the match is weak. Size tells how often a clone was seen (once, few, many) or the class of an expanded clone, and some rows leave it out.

TGTGCCAGCAGCTTGGTGTCAGCGAACACCGGGGAGCTGTTTTTT	CASSLVSANTGELFF	-	TRBV5-6	-	TRBJ2-2
TGTGCCAGTAGTATAGATGGTAGGGTTTTCGAGCAGTACTTC	CASSIDGRVFEQYF	-	TRBV19	-	TRBJ2-7
TGTGCCAGCAGCCTACAGTTCAATCAGCCCCAGCATTTT	CASSLQFNQPQHF	-	TRBV7-2	-	TRBJ1-5
TGTGCCAGCAGCAATTGGGACAGCCTAATCGACAATGAGCAGTTCTTC	CASSNWDSLIDNEQFF	-	TRBV21-1	-	TRBJ2-1
TGTGCCAGTAGTACGGACTGGCGAGCTTGGTACGAGCAGTACTTC	CASSTDWRAWYEQYF	-	TRBV19	-	TRBJ2-7
TGTGCCTGGAGACGTGGGAGGGGGCTGGGGACTGAAGCTTTCTTT	CAWRRGRGLGTEAFF	-	TRBV30	TRBD1	TRBJ1-1
TGCGCCAGCAGTCCCACCGGGACAGGGGGAACCGGGGAGCTGTTTTTT	CASSPTGTGGTGELFF	-	TRBV10-2	TRBD1	TRBJ2-2
TGTGCCAGCAGTGACGGATATAGCAATCAGCCCCAGCATTTT	CASSDGYSNQPQHF	-	TRBV6-5	-	TRBJ1-5
TGTGCCAGCAGCGCCATACAGGGGAAGACTAACTATGGCTACACCTTC	CASSAIQGKTNYGYTF	-	TRBV28	TRBD1	TRBJ1-2
TGTGCCAGCAGACGACAGGGGAACACTGAAGCTTTCTTT	CASRRQGNTEAFF	-	TRBV6-4	TRBD1	TRBJ1-1
TGTGCCAGTTTGCAGGGAGGTGAGCCCCAGCATTTT	CASLQGGEPQHF	-	TRBV28	-	TRBJ1-5
TGTGCCAGCTCACTAATTCGGAGGGACCCCGGCGGGAACAATGAGCAGTTCTTC	CASSLIRRDPGGNNEQFF	-	TRBV18	-	TRBJ2-1
TGTGCCAGCAGTTACTTCCGGGAGGGCCCCTACGAGCAGTACTTC	CASSYFREGPYEQYF	-	TRBV6-6	TRBD2	TRBJ2-7
TGTGCCAGCAGTTCCTCGAAGACAGCCAACACTGAAGCTTTCTTT	CASSSSKTANTEAFF	few	TRBV6-5	-	TRBJ1-1
TGTGCCTGGAGTGGGACTAGCGGGAGAAGCGATACGCAGTATTTT	CAWSGTSGRSDTQYF	-	TRBV30	TRBD2	TRBJ2-3
TGTGCCAGCAGCTTAGGACTTCAGAACACTGAAGCTTTCTTT	CASSLGLQNTEAFF	-	TRBV11-2	-	TRBJ1-1
TGTGCCAGCAGCACAGGGACCGGGACAGGGGACAATGAGCAGTTCTTC	CASSTGTGTGDNEQFF	few	TRBV7-8	TRBD1	TRBJ2-1
TGTGCCAGCAGCGACAGGTCGAGCTCTGGAAACACCATATATTTT	CASSDRSSSGNTIYF	-	TRBV9	-	TRBJ1-3
TGTGCCAGCAGCTTAGGGGTGACTAGCGGTTACTCCTACAATGAGCAGTTCTTC	CASSLGVTSGYSYNEQFF	-	TRBV11-2	TRBD2	TRBJ2-1
TGTGCCAGCAGTGCCGGGACAGGGGGCGTTCAGCCCCAGCATTTT	CASSAGTGGVQPQHF	-	TRBV2	TRBD1	TRBJ1-5
TGTGCCATCAGTGGACAGGGGGCCTACAATGAGCAGTTCTTC	CAISGQGAYNEQFF	-	TRBV10-3	TRBD1	TRBJ2-1
TGCGCCAGCAGTGAAACGGGGTCTGGAAACACCATATATTTT	CASSETGSGNTIYF	-	TRBV10-2	-	TRBJ1-3
TGTGCCAGCAGCTTAGCGCTCAGCGGGAGTAAATCCTACGAGCAGTACTTC	CASSLALSGSKSYEQYF	-	TRBV7-8	TRBD2	TRBJ2-7
TGTGCCAGCAGTGGGACCCGAGGAGGCACTGAAGCTTTCTTT	CASSGTRGGTEAFF	-	TRBV2	-	TRBJ1-1
TGTGCCAGCAGTTTAAGCTACATGAACACTGAAGCTTTCTTT	CASSLSYMNTEAFF	-	TRBV28	-	TRBJ1-1
TGCGCCAGCAGGGAGGTTTTTCGAGGGAGAAATGAAAAACTGTTTTTT	CASREVFRGRNEKLFF	-	TRBV5-1	-	TRBJ1-4
TGCAGCGTTACAACGGGAGGGCCGGGTTACAATGAGCAGTTCTTC	CSVTTGGPGYNEQFF	-	TRBV29-1	TRBD2	TRBJ2-1
TGTGCCAGCAGTTATGATGGTCATTCTAACTATGGCTACACCTTC	CASSYDGHSNYGYTF	-	TRBV6-5	-	TRBJ1-2
TGTGCCAGCAGTTACAGGACAGTCATGAACACTGAAGCTTTCTTT	CASSYRTVMNTEAFF	-	TRBV6-5	-	TRBJ1-1
TGTGCCAGCAGCTTGGGACAGGCTGGGGCCAACGTCCTGACTTTC	CASSLGQAGANVLTF	-	TRBV5-6	-	TRBJ2-6